The 3 T cell receptor beta chains reported below all come from one sample, sequenced in a study of T cell responses to AZD1222 COVID-19 vaccine. Only in-frame clones appear in the TCRdb table, and some are missing; sequencing was by immunoSEQ multiplex PCR. This repertoire shows around 80,000 clones, approximately 90% found once; its top ten account for 6.5% to 9.5%. Specimen: peripheral blood, collected 28 days after the second AZD1222 dose. These receptors came from an adult who received the AZD1222 COVID-19 vaccine.

This clone has only one observation. This chain links TRBV5-1 with TRBJ2-1; 7 bases match TRBD2. The CDR3 is 15 amino acids. The germline V gene encodes CDR1 SGHRS and CDR2 YFSETQ. J lost 7 bases, V lost 0 bases, and 7 bases had no gene match. The CDR3 DNA reads TGCGCCAGCAGCTTGGCGGGAACTAGCGTGAATGAGCAGTTCTTC. Its translation: CASSLAGTSVNEQFF.

This chain links TRBV16 with TRBJ1-2, with no clear D. Germline CDR1 and CDR2: KGHSY and FQNENV. The CDR3 contains 13 residues. Trimming removed 4 bases from V and 7 bases from J, with 13 bases in between. CDR3 protein: CASSPAGIRGYTF. The CDR3 nucleotides are TGTGCCAGCAGCCCCGCTGGTATTCGTGGCTACACCTTC.

Details on this clone: The same CDR3 can be traced to other DNA sequences in this sample. The V call is TRBV28, the J call TRBJ2-7; 9 bases are a match to TRBD1. The V and J ends lost 2 bases and 1 base, in that order; junction bases with no gene match: 3. The CDR3 runs 15 residues. Germline lookup yields CDR1 MDHEN and CDR2 SYDVKM. The DNA for the CDR3 is TGTGCCAGCAGTTTACCCGGGACAGGGTCCTACGAGCAGTACTTC. Its protein is CASSLPGTGSYEQYF.